The 2 T cell receptor beta chains reported below all come from one sample, sequenced in a study of CD8+ T cells in alopecia areata. The treatment was: oral pan-JAK inhibitor, 5-10 mg twice daily. Extracted RNA was reverse transcribed into cDNA, the sequencing template. Generated by immunoSEQ multiplex PCR, the TCRdb table keeps only in-frame clones and is missing some. The table has some 190,000 clones, about three fifths seen once. The sample in question was CD4+ T cells sorted from blood, obtained between weeks 47 and 50, from a patient treated with tofacitinib. The receptors derive from a human donor with alopecia areata.

The chain is built from TRBV30 and TRBJ1-5; no clear D gene. Deletions cut 1 base from V and 5 bases from J, with 9 bases between. The CDR3 sequence is 13 residues long. Germline CDR1 GTSNPN, CDR2 SVGIG (reference sequence). The CDR3 nucleotides are TGTGCCTGGAGTGCCCTTGACTATCAGCCCCAGCATTTT. Protein sequence: CAWSALDYQPQHF.

The chain recombines TRBV4-3 with TRBJ2-5; D unclear. With 2 bases removed from V and 7 bases from J, the gap between germline ends came to 11 bases. The CDR3 is made up of 13 amino acids. Germline assignment: CDR1 LGHNA and CDR2 YSLEER. The CDR3 protein is CASSQKVWGTQYF. CDR3 sequence (DNA): TGCGCCAGCAGCCAAAAGGTCTGGGGGACCCAGTACTTC.